This entry lists 14 T cell receptor beta chains sequenced from one sample in a study of spatial heterogeneity in lung cancer. These receptors' antigens are unknown. Study-level findings and limits: Intratumoral expanded alpha and beta TCR counts were found to track tumor mutation counts.

Time point meaning: sample taken at primary tumor resection. TCRdb processed the 5' RACE reads anew with MiXCR; each CDR3 protein has one entry. This table has 9,900 or so distinct CDR3 sequences, approximately 12% appearing once. The sample consisted of lung tumor tissue, taken at surgery. All receptors come from a male donor with early-stage non-small cell lung cancer.

This clonotype is judged medium-sized. This beta chain came through as a stray read in a library set up for alpha chains, and its size says little. The chain links TRBV12-3 or TRBV12-4 to TRBJ1-1, with TRBD1 matching over 7 bases. The CDR3 covers 14 residues. J was trimmed by 4 bases and V by 3 bases; bases with no gene match: 5. The CDR3 DNA sequence: TGTGCCAGCAGTTTCCAGGGGGGAGGCACTGAAGCTTTCTTT. Residues: CASSFQGGGTEAFF.

In regard to this clonotype: Being off target in a library aimed at alpha chains, this beta chain has a size of little meaning. The rearrangement joins TRBV7-9 to TRBJ1-4, with D maybe TRBD1 (5 bases). Per germline, CDR1 SEHNR and CDR2 FQNEAQ (reference sequence). There are 16 residues in the CDR3. V lost 6 bases and J 8 bases, leaving 22 bases between the germline ends. CDR3 DNA sequence: TGTGCCAGCAGACAATCCGGGACTCCCGAAGGCGAAAAACTGTTTTTT. This sequence encodes CASRQSGTPEGEKLFF.

This clonotype was seen repeatedly, ten times or more. The library was prepared for alpha chains; this beta chain is a stray read, so its frequency means little. The gene calls are TRBV24-1 and TRBJ2-6; D gene uncertain. CDR1 and CDR2 from the germline V gene are KGHDR and SFDVKD. Trimming stripped 3 bases from V and 2 bases from J, with 7 bases between. CDR3 length: 15 amino acids. The DNA of the CDR3 is TGTGCCACCAGTGATACAACCCCTGGGGCCAACGTCCTGACTTTC. This encodes CATSDTTPGANVLTF.

This clonotype was counted ten times or more. Found in a library prepared for alpha chains, this beta chain is an off-target read, and its abundance has little meaning. The chain employs TRBV12-3 or TRBV12-4 and TRBJ2-3; unclear D gene. CDR3 length: 11 residues. Trimming took 4 bases from V and 3 from J, leaving 2 bases between them. The CDR3: CASSWTDTQYF. CDR3 nucleotide sequence: TGTGCCAGCAGTTGGACAGATACGCAGTATTTT.

There are a few counts of this clonotype. Because this beta chain is a stray read in a library intended to capture alpha chains, its abundance should not be given much weight. The chain is built from TRBV10-3 and TRBJ1-1, with a weak D call TRBD1 (5 bases). This CDR3 spans 16 amino acids. Germline V gene data show CDR1 as ENHRY and CDR2 as SYGVKD. Trimming took 3 bases from V and 1 from J, leaving 15 bases between them. The CDR3 nucleotides read TGTGCCATCAGTGACCTATCCGACAGACCGAACACTGAAGCTTTCTTT. Encoded protein: CAISDLSDRPNTEAFF.

This clonotype is termed medium-sized. This beta chain was picked up by a library intended for alpha chains and is off target, so its count carries little meaning. Written as DNA, the CDR3 is TGTGCCATCAGTGAGTCGGGTCAGGAACCCTACAATGAGCAGTTCTTC. Protein product: CAISESGQEPYNEQFF. This sequence joins TRBV10-3 and TRBJ2-1; D gene unclear. Per the germline V gene, CDR1 is ENHRY and CDR2 is SYGVKD. V was clipped by 0 bases and J by 2 bases, with 11 bases between them. This CDR3 region has 16 residues.

This clonotype ranks as medium-sized. This beta chain came through as a stray read in a library set up for alpha chains, and its size says little. The chain recombines TRBV11-3 with TRBJ1-5; D gene unclear. This CDR3 is built from 13 residues. Germline CDR1 SGHNT, CDR2 YENEEA. The ends were cut back, 0 bases at V and 6 bases at J, with 6 bases in the middle. The CDR3, as DNA: TGTGCCAGCAGCTTAGATTTCGGTCAGCCCCAGCATTTT. It translates to CASSLDFGQPQHF.

This clonotype was detected only a few times. This beta chain is a stray sequence in a library constructed for alpha chains; its clone size is not meaningful. V gene TRBV6-1 combines with J gene TRBJ2-2; TRBD1 matches 7 bases. Trimming took 7 bases from V and 2 from J; bases not matched to a gene: 7. From germline, CDR1 is MNHNS and CDR2 SASEGT. The length of the CDR3 is 15 residues. The CDR3 spells CASKRQGPNTGELFF. The CDR3 bases are TGTGCCAGCAAAAGACAGGGCCCCAACACCGGGGAGCTGTTTTTT.

This clonotype qualifies as medium-sized. Because this beta chain is a stray read in a library intended to capture alpha chains, its abundance should not be given much weight. The chain carries TRBV9 and TRBJ1-4; no clear D gene. With 0 bases removed from V and 4 bases from J, the gap between germline ends came to 16 bases. The V gene's germline CDR1 is SGDLS and CDR2 YYNGEE. There are 17 residues in the CDR3. The CDR3 sequence is CASSVGAALGSNEKLFF. The CDR3 nucleotides read TGTGCCAGCAGCGTAGGGGCAGCATTGGGGAGTAATGAAAAACTGTTTTTT.

This clonotype was found many times. With the library built for alpha chains, this beta chain is off target and its frequency is not meaningful. The genes are TRBV28 and TRBJ2-7; D unresolved. The ends were cut back, 5 bases at V and 4 bases at J, with 18 bases in the middle. This CDR3 contains 15 residues. Germline-derived CDR1 and CDR2 are MDHEN and SYDVKM. The CDR3 DNA sequence: TGTGCCAGCAGTGGACGGGTCACGAAAAGATACGAGCAGTACTTC. This encodes CASSGRVTKRYEQYF.

In this sample, this clonotype turned up many times. This beta chain is an off-target read within a library intended for alpha chains, so its frequency means little. The rearrangement links TRBV7-9 to TRBJ2-1, with 10 nucleotides matching TRBD2. Looked up from germline, CDR1 is SEHNR and CDR2 is FQNEAQ (reference sequence). This CDR3 comprises 17 residues. V shed 4 bases, J shed 1 base, and the junction held 7 bases outside the gene matches. CDR3 in DNA: TGTGCCAGCAGCTCGGCCTTGACTAGCGGGTCCTACAATGAGCAGTTCTTC. It specifies CASSSALTSGSYNEQFF.

This clonotype was seen repeatedly, ten times or more. The library was prepared for alpha chains; this beta chain is a stray read, so its frequency means little. The chain combines TRBV12-3 or TRBV12-4 with TRBJ2-7, with D unresolved. V lost 5 bases, J lost 4 bases, and 9 bases lay in between. The CDR3 sequence is 12 residues long. CDR3 protein: CASSKSGYEQYF. The CDR3 region has the DNA TGTGCCAGCAGTAAATCCGGATACGAGCAGTACTTC.

This clonotype was counted ten times or more. The library was built for alpha chains, so this beta chain is an off-target read and its size means little. The V gene is TRBV24-1, the J gene TRBJ1-5; D unresolved. This CDR3 contains 14 residues. Trimming took off 1 base at V and 3 bases at J, with 6 bases between the two ends. Germline V gives CDR1 KGHDR, CDR2 SFDVKD. The CDR3 nucleotides read TGTGCCACCAGTGATTTCCTGTCCAATCAGCCCCAGCATTTT. Translated: CATSDFLSNQPQHF.

This clonotype was detected ten times or more. As an off-target read in a library built for alpha chains, this beta chain has a frequency of little significance. In DNA, the CDR3 is TGCAGCGTTGCCGGGACAGCCACAGATACGCAGTATTTT. Translating gives CSVAGTATDTQYF. The chain has TRBV29-1 and TRBJ2-3, with 7 nucleotides matching TRBD1. V lost 4 bases, J lost 2 bases, and 3 bases stayed unmatched. In germline, CDR1 is SQVTM, CDR2 ANQGSEA. The CDR3 spans 13 residues.